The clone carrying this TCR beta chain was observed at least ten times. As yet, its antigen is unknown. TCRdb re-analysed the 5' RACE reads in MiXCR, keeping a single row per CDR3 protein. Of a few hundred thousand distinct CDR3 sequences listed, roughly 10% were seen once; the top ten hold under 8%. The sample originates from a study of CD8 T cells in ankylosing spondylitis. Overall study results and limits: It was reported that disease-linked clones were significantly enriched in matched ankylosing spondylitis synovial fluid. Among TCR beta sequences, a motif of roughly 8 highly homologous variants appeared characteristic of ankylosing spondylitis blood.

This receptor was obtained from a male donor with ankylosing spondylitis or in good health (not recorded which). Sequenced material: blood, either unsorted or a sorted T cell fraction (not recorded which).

Written as DNA, the CDR3 is TGCGCCAGCAGCCAAGGGCTGACTAGCGGGGGGTCGTTTCGAAACATTCAGTACTTC. It yields the protein CASSQGLTSGGSFRNIQYF. The V gene is TRBV4-1, the J gene TRBJ2-4; the match to TRBD2 covers 13 bases. This CDR3 region has 19 residues. Germline lookup yields CDR1 MGHRA and CDR2 YSYEKL. Trimming cost V 1 base and J 6 bases; bases outside gene matches: 12.